This T cell receptor (beta chain) originates from a study of OX40 agonist ivuxolimab in advanced cancers. There are 18 residues in the CDR3. The trim removed 0 bases at V and 2 bases at J, leaving 10 bases unmatched. Some clones are missing from TCRdb's copy, which holds only in-frame ones; the method was immunoSEQ multiplex PCR. The sample records approximately 52,000 clones, around 85% being singletons. As concerns this clone: What it recognizes is unknown.

Points from the study as a whole: The work left the antigen specificity of expanded peripheral T cells undetermined.

This clonotype was sampled from an adult with an advanced solid tumor such as melanoma, head and neck, liver or kidney cancer. This specimen was CD4+ or CD8+ T cells sorted from blood, taken in a trial of the OX40 agonist ivuxolimab. V gene TRBV23-1 combines with J gene TRBJ2-7, with 10 bases fitting TRBD1. TRBV23-1 belongs to the ORF category, with a function that is uncertain. Here the CDR3 DNA reads TGCGCCAGCAGTCAATCCCCCGACACGACAGGGGGCGCCTACGAGCAGTACTTC. The encoded protein is CASSQSPDTTGGAYEQYF.